One and the same sample provided the 32 T cell receptor beta chains below, sequenced in a study of cytomegalovirus exposure and HLA in healthy donors. The study ran its PCR with 60 Vbeta and 13 Jbeta primers. Repertoires were generated with immunoSEQ multiplex PCR, while TCRdb's copy carries only in-frame clones and drops some. The sample shows some 200,000 clones, approximately 80% of them seen only once. The sequenced material came from PBMCs. Every receptor here comes from a man aged 50 or older in good health and CMV-seronegative.

The chain employs TRBV19 and TRBJ1-5; 9 bases fit TRBD1. Germline CDR1 and CDR2: LNHDA and SQIVND (reference sequence). V lost 2 bases and J lost 2; bases outside the gene matches: 4. This CDR3 spans 16 amino acids. The CDR3 here is CASSIWRTGGNQPQHF. CDR3 coding DNA: TGTGCCAGTAGTATATGGAGGACAGGGGGCAATCAGCCCCAGCATTTT.

This clone appeared a few times. This chain connects TRBV5-1 to TRBJ2-7; TRBD1 matches at 11 bases. CDR3 length equals 15 residues. Germline V CDR1 and CDR2: SGHRS, YFSETQ. Trimming removed 3 bases from V and 2 bases from J; junction bases left unmatched: 4. CDR3 coding DNA: TGCGCCAGCAGCTGGGGACAGGGGGTGGCCTACGAGCAGTACTTC. Protein product: CASSWGQGVAYEQYF. The variable domain in full, with the rest retrieved from reference TRBV5-1 and TRBJ2-7, is KAGVTQTPRYLIKTRGQQVTLSCSPISGHRSVSWYQQTPGQGLQFLFEYFSETQRNKGNFPGRFSGRQFSNSRSEMNVSTLELGDSALYLCASSWGQGVAYEQYFGPGTRLTVT.

V is TRBV5-1 and J is TRBJ1-1, with a possible D match to TRBD1 (5 bases). V was cut by 5 bases and J by 0 bases, with 20 bases left in between. From germline, CDR1 is SGHRS and CDR2 YFSETQ. The CDR3 contains 17 residues. The chain's CDR3 is CASRGELNTWMNTEAFF. CDR3 nucleotides: TGCGCCAGCAGAGGGGAACTTAACACCTGGATGAACACTGAAGCTTTCTTT.

This chain joins TRBV6-4 and TRBJ1-5; the D is unclear. CDR1 MRHNA and CDR2 SNTAGT come from the germline V gene. This CDR3 region has 14 residues. V lost 11 bases to trimming and J lost 1 base, with 15 bases between them. The CDR3 loop is CASPGRISNQPQHF. As DNA, the CDR3 is TGTGCCTCCCCGGGGAGGATCAGCAATCAGCCCCAGCATTTT.

The rearrangement links TRBV7-3 to TRBJ2-1; TRBD1 matches at 8 bases. V was clipped by 0 bases and J by 5 bases; unmatched bases: 12. Germline values: CDR1 SGHTA, CDR2 FQGTGA. There are 18 residues in the CDR3. CDR3 in DNA: TGTGCCAGCAGCTTAACGGAATGGGGCAGGGGGCCACACAATGAGCAGTTCTTC. Translating gives CASSLTEWGRGPHNEQFF.

This clone was counted between two and nine times. This chain connects TRBV25-1 to TRBJ2-7, with 7 bases that match TRBD2. CDR3 size: 14 residues. J gave up 3 bases and V 0 bases, and 2 bases lay outside the gene matches. Germline values: CDR1 MGHDK, CDR2 SYGVNS. The CDR3 coding sequence is TGTGCCAGCAGTGAATATGCTAGCGGCTACGAGCAGTACTTC. Protein product: CASSEYASGYEQYF.

This chain links TRBV6-5 with TRBJ2-1; 10 nucleotides align to TRBD2. Germline assignment: CDR1 MNHEY and CDR2 SVGAGI. The junction had 4 bases not matched to a gene; V was cut back by 4 bases and J by 10 bases. This CDR3 has 13 residues. As DNA, the CDR3 is TGTGCCAGCAGTTTAGCGGGAGGCCGCGAGCAGTTCTTC. It encodes CASSLAGGREQFF.

The CDR3 is CASSLSAGQETQYF. CDR3 nucleotides: TGTGCCAGCAGCTTATCGGCAGGCCAAGAGACCCAGTACTTC. V is TRBV7-3 and J is TRBJ2-5; D is ambiguous. The germline V gene has CDR1 SGHTA and CDR2 FQGTGA. V dropped 2 bases and J dropped 1 base, with 8 bases sitting between them. There are 14 residues in the CDR3.

This chain links TRBV7-3 with TRBJ2-5; TRBD2 matches 7 bases. V lost 6 bases to trimming and J lost 4 bases; unmatched junction nucleotides: 17. Germline V CDR1 and CDR2: SGHTA, FQGTGA. CDR3 length: 17 residues. This chain's CDR3 is CASRSLGAGAGRETQYF. Written as DNA, the CDR3 is TGTGCCAGCAGGTCCCTCGGGGCGGGAGCTGGTCGAGAGACCCAGTACTTC.

The chain is built from TRBV2 and TRBJ2-1; D remains ambiguous. Germline V gene data show CDR1 as SNHLY and CDR2 as FYNNEI. V shed 4 bases and J shed 8 bases, with 6 bases lying between them. The CDR3 covers 11 residues. The CDR3 reads CASSVLDEQFF. The CDR3 region has the DNA TGTGCCAGCAGTGTGCTAGATGAGCAGTTCTTC. Full variable domain (rest looked up from reference TRBV2 and TRBJ2-1): EPEVTQTPSHQVTQMGQEVILRCVPISNHLYFYWYRQILGQKVEFLVSFYNNEISEKSEIFDDQFSVERPDGSNFTLKIRSTKLEDSAMYFCASSVLDEQFFGPGTRLTVL.

This chain uses TRBV2 with TRBJ1-4, with D unclear. The length of the CDR3 is 14 residues. V lost 5 bases to trimming and J lost 3 bases, with 10 bases between them. CDR1 and CDR2 from the germline V gene are SNHLY and FYNNEI. The CDR3, as DNA: TGTGCCAGCAGTAACAGTCTACCTAATGAAAAACTGTTTTTT. Translation: CASSNSLPNEKLFF.

Only a few counts were recorded for this clone. V and J are TRBV29-1 and TRBJ2-2, with a tentative D call TRBD1 (6 bases). The germline V and J ends were trimmed by 4 bases and 0 bases, with 9 bases remaining between them. Per germline, CDR1 SQVTM and CDR2 ANQGSEA. This CDR3 region has 14 residues. In nucleotides, the CDR3 is TGCAGCGTTGGGACAGCTGCGAACACCGGGGAGCTGTTTTTT. This sequence encodes CSVGTAANTGELFF.

The chain couples TRBV18 to TRBJ2-5, with 9 bases matching TRBD1. Germline CDR1 and CDR2: KGHSH and LQKENI. Trimming cost V 3 bases and J 3 bases; bases outside gene matches: 5. The CDR3 totals 15 residues. CDR3 residues: CASSPRDRVKETQYF. CDR3 bases: TGTGCCAGCTCACCGAGGGACAGGGTGAAAGAGACCCAGTACTTC.

This clone was seen once. The chain employs TRBV6-4 and TRBJ1-2; 9 bases map to TRBD1. V lost 5 bases to trimming and J lost 8 bases; unmatched junction nucleotides: 9. This CDR3 is 14 amino acids long. CDR1 MRHNA and CDR2 SNTAGT come from the germline V gene. CDR3 sequence reads: CASSPRGQGEGYTF. The CDR3 bases are TGTGCCAGCAGTCCCCGGGGACAGGGTGAAGGCTACACCTTC.

The chain combines TRBV27 with TRBJ2-3, with 7 bases identical to TRBD2. V gave up 9 bases and J gave up 0 bases; unmatched junction bases: 9. The CDR3 is 15 residues long. Germline V gene lookup returns CDR1 MNHEY and CDR2 SMNVEV (reference sequence). The CDR3 nucleotides read TGTGCCAGACGGCTAGCGGAGTCTAGCACAGATACGCAGTATTTT. Residues: CARRLAESSTDTQYF.

The V and J genes are TRBV15 and TRBJ1-1; 8 nucleotides match TRBD1. Germline loops: CDR1 LNHNV, CDR2 YYDKDF (reference sequence). This CDR3 contains 16 residues. V lost 2 bases and J lost 1; bases outside the gene matches: 6. The CDR3 is CATSRPPGQANTEAFF. In nucleotides, the CDR3 is TGTGCCACCAGCAGACCCCCGGGACAGGCGAACACTGAAGCTTTCTTT.

This chain links TRBV7-9 with TRBJ1-5; TRBD1 matches 8 bases. Unmatched junction bases numbered 8, after V lost 1 base and J lost 9 bases. This CDR3 is built from 15 residues. The germline gives CDR1 SEHNR, CDR2 FQNEAQ (reference sequence). The CDR3 sequence: CASSLDRGTVRPQHF. The DNA of the CDR3 is TGTGCCAGCAGCTTAGACAGGGGGACCGTTCGGCCCCAGCATTTT.

The chain couples TRBV7-9 to TRBJ2-3; 7 bases line up with TRBD2. CDR3 length equals 15 residues. Germline values: CDR1 SEHNR, CDR2 FQNEAQ (reference sequence). The J segment lost 0 bases and the V segment lost 8 bases, leaving 8 bases of the junction unmatched. The DNA of the CDR3 is TGTGCCAGCCAGGTTGGCGGGAGTAGCACAGATACGCAGTATTTT. It codes for CASQVGGSSTDTQYF.

This clone came up a few times. V and J are TRBV15 and TRBJ2-7, with 7 bases that match TRBD1. The trim removed 0 bases at V and 6 bases at J, leaving 5 bases unmatched. The CDR3 extends over 14 amino acids. CDR1 is LNHNV and CDR2 is YYDKDF in the germline V gene (reference sequence). This CDR3 reads CATSRDRGGREQYF. The CDR3 nucleotides read TGTGCCACCAGCAGAGACCGAGGGGGCCGCGAGCAGTACTTC. The entire variable domain, with the rest obtained from reference TRBV15 and TRBJ2-7, is as follows: DAMVIQNPRYQVTQFGKPVTLSCSQTLNHNVMYWYQQKSSQAPKLLFHYYDKDFNNEADTPDNFQSRRPNTSFCFLDIRSPGLGDTAMYLCATSRDRGGREQYFGPGTRLTVT.

V is TRBV10-1 and J is TRBJ2-1; D unresolved. The germline gives CDR1 WNHNN, CDR2 SYGVQD (reference sequence). Trimming left V 0 bases short and J 7 bases short, with 7 bases between. The CDR3 has 13 residues. The CDR3 coding sequence is TGCGCCAGCAGTGAGTCGACTCGTAATGAGCAGTTCTTC. Its translation is CASSESTRNEQFF.

This clone was recorded once. The chain couples TRBV27 to TRBJ2-2; TRBD2 aligns across 11 bases. Germline V gene lookup returns CDR1 MNHEY and CDR2 SMNVEV (reference sequence). Trimming at V came to 0 bases and at J to 2 bases, leaving 2 bases not matched to a gene. The CDR3 length is 17 residues. As DNA, the CDR3 is TGTGCCAGCAGTTTATCGACTAGCGGGAAAAACACCGGGGAGCTGTTTTTT. This encodes CASSLSTSGKNTGELFF.

V gene TRBV7-9 combines with J gene TRBJ2-2, with 7 bases fitting TRBD1. The CDR3 length is 19 residues. Unmatched junction bases numbered 16, after V lost 5 bases and J lost 1 base. In germline, CDR1 is SEHNR, CDR2 FQNEAQ (reference sequence). The CDR3 region has the DNA TGTGCCAGCAGCCCAAAACAGGGGAAAACTCTTTTGAACACCGGGGAGCTGTTTTTT. It codes for CASSPKQGKTLLNTGELFF.

This clone turned up a few times. This chain links TRBV5-1 with TRBJ2-7; 8 positions agree with TRBD2. The CDR3 covers 17 residues. Germline-derived CDR1 and CDR2 are SGHRS and YFSETQ. V lost 2 bases to trimming and J lost 3 bases; unmatched junction nucleotides: 13. In nucleotides, the CDR3 is TGCGCCAGCAGCTTAGCCCCCTGGGGAAGCGGGAGCTACGAGCAGTACTTC. Translation: CASSLAPWGSGSYEQYF.

The chain couples TRBV7-9 to TRBJ2-7; 8 bases agree with TRBD2. Germline assignment: CDR1 SEHNR and CDR2 FQNEAQ (reference sequence). The CDR3 loop spans 14 amino acids. J lost 7 bases, V lost 2 bases, and 7 bases had no gene match. CDR3 sequence (DNA): TGTGCCAGCAGCTTACAAGCGGGAGTGGGGGAGCAGTACTTC. Translating it yields CASSLQAGVGEQYF.

The chain couples TRBV9 to TRBJ2-7, with 16 positions matching TRBD2. Germline V CDR1 and CDR2: SGDLS, YYNGEE. The CDR3 totals 20 residues. J gave up 7 bases and V 0 bases, and 16 bases lay outside the gene matches. CDR3 amino acids: CASSVVIRGLAGGALGEQYF. The CDR3 DNA is TGTGCCAGCAGCGTAGTTATTAGGGGACTAGCGGGAGGGGCGCTGGGGGAGCAGTACTTC.

The V gene is TRBV6-1, the J gene TRBJ2-5; 8 bases agree with TRBD1. V shed 7 bases, J shed 4 bases, and the junction held 8 bases outside the gene matches. This CDR3 is 14 amino acids long. Germline V gene data show CDR1 as MNHNS and CDR2 as SASEGT. The CDR3 DNA reads TGTGCCAGCACCGAAGGACAGGGTCGAGAGACCCAGTACTTC. Protein product: CASTEGQGRETQYF.

Only one count was recorded for this clone. The genes are TRBV9 and TRBJ1-6, with D maybe TRBD1 (6 bases). Germline-derived CDR1 and CDR2 are SGDLS and YYNGEE. The CDR3 is 16 residues long. The ends were cut back, 0 bases at V and 9 bases at J, with 16 bases in the middle. The CDR3: CASSVGGGRSASPLHF. The CDR3 coding sequence is TGTGCCAGCAGCGTAGGAGGGGGACGGTCGGCTTCACCCCTCCACTTT.

This chain links TRBV28 with TRBJ1-4; D remains ambiguous. CDR3 size: 14 residues. V was clipped by 0 bases and J by 5 bases, with 7 bases between them. Germline CDR1 MDHEN, CDR2 SYDVKM. The CDR3 is CASSLWASNEKLFF. In nucleotides, the CDR3 is TGTGCCAGCAGTTTATGGGCATCGAATGAAAAACTGTTTTTT.

This clone was counted between two and nine times. The chain links TRBV5-1 to TRBJ1-1; possibly TRBD1 for D (6 bases). This CDR3 is built from 13 residues. V lost 9 bases and J 7 bases, leaving 19 bases between the germline ends. Germline V gene sequence: CDR1 SGHRS, CDR2 YFSETQ. Written as DNA, the CDR3 is TGCGCCACCGGACAGACAGGACTTGGTGAAGCTTTCTTT. Its translation: CATGQTGLGEAFF.

The chain joins TRBV14 to TRBJ2-2; 14 bases are shared with TRBD2. Germline V gene lookup returns CDR1 SGHDN and CDR2 FVKESK. The J segment lost 4 bases and the V segment lost 4 bases, leaving 5 bases of the junction unmatched. The CDR3 has 17 amino acids. DNA of the CDR3: TGTGCCAGCAGCCGCCTTGGGACTAGCGGGAGCACCGGGGAGCTGTTTTTT. This codes for CASSRLGTSGSTGELFF.

V is TRBV10-3 and J is TRBJ1-2, with 7 bases aligning to TRBD1. The CDR3 consists of 14 residues. With 2 bases clipped from V and 6 bases from J, the junction kept 6 bases outside the gene matches. Germline values: CDR1 ENHRY, CDR2 SYGVKD. This CDR3 is CAISERGPLHGYTF. The CDR3, as DNA: TGTGCCATCAGTGAGAGGGGGCCCCTCCATGGCTACACCTTC.

The chain combines TRBV7-8 with TRBJ2-7; 9 nucleotides line up with TRBD1. CDR3 length: 14 amino acids. The V gene's germline CDR1 is SGHVS and CDR2 FQNEAQ. With 3 bases clipped from V and 3 bases from J, the junction kept 3 bases outside the gene matches. CDR3 coding DNA: TGTGCCAGCAGCTTGTTGACAGGGGGCTACGAGCAGTACTTC. The encoded protein is CASSLLTGGYEQYF.